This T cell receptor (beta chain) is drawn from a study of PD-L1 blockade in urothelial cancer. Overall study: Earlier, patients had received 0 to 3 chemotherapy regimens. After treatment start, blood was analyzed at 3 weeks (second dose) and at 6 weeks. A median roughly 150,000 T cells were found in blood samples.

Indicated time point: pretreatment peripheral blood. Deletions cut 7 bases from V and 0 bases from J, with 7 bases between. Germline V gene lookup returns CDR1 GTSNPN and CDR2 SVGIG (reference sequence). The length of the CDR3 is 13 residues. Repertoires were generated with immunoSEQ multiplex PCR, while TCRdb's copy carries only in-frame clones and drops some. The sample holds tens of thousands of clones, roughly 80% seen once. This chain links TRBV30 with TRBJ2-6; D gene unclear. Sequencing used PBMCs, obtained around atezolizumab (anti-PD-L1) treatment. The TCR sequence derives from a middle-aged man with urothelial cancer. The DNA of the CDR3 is TGTGCCTCCGACATCTCTGGGGCCAACGTCCTGACTTTC. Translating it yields CASDISGANVLTF.